One sample yielded the 3 T cell receptor beta chains listed below, sequenced in a study of Graves' ophthalmopathy and Graves' hyperthyroidism. TCR beta CDR3 amplification used RNA transcripts. Second-round multiplex PCR came after first-round RT-PCR with HTBI primers. MiXCR, applied by TCRdb to the multiplex PCR reads, yields one record per CDR3 protein. The table shows 560,000 or so distinct CDR3 sequences, with just under 40% occurring only once. Sequencing was done on a sample of peripheral blood or thyroid tissue (not recorded which). Receptors originate from an adult man with Graves' hyperthyroidism.

This clonotype came up a few times. V usage is TRBV6-5 and J usage is TRBJ1-1; D not certain. V lost 3 bases to trimming and J lost 0 bases, with 8 bases between them. The CDR3 consists of 14 residues. Germline CDR1 reads MNHEY; CDR2 reads SVGAGI. The CDR3 sequence: CASSYSKLNTEAFF. The CDR3 DNA reads as TGTGCCAGCAGTTATTCTAAGTTGAACACTGAAGCTTTCTTT.

The chain links TRBV2 to TRBJ1-1; a weak D match, TRBD1 (5 bases). Germline-derived CDR1 and CDR2 are SNHLY and FYNNEI. Deletions cut 3 bases from V and 11 bases from J, with 13 bases between. CDR3 size: 12 residues. In DNA form, the CDR3 reads TGTGCCAGCAGTGATTCGGGACCTGGGGCTTTCTTT. It specifies CASSDSGPGAFF.

The chain couples TRBV9 to TRBJ2-1; tentative D call: TRBD1 (6 bases). The germline gives CDR1 SGDLS, CDR2 YYNGEE. The length of the CDR3 is 15 residues. The V and J ends lost 0 bases and 5 bases respectively, with 12 bases between them. The CDR3 loop is CASSVGRGTHNEQFF. The CDR3 coding sequence is TGTGCCAGCAGCGTAGGTAGGGGGACACACAATGAGCAGTTCTTC.